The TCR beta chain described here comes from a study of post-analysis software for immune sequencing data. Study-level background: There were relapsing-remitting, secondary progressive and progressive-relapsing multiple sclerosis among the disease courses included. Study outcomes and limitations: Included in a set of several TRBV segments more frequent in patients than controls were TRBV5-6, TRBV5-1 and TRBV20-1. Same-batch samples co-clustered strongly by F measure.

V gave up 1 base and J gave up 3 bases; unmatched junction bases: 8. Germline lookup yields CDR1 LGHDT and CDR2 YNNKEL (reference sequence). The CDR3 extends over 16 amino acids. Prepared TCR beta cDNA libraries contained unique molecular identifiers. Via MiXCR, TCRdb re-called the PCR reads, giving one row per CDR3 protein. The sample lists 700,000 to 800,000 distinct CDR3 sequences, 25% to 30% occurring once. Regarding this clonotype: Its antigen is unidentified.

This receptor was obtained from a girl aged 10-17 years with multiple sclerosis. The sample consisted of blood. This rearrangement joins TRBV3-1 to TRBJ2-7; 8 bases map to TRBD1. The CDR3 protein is CASSQGCAGGGYEQYF. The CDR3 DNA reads TGTGCCAGCAGCCAAGGTTGCGCAGGGGGCGGCTACGAGCAGTACTTC.